The 5 T cell receptor beta chains given below trace back to one sample, sequenced in a study of regulatory T cells in long-lasting Graves disease. iRepertoire HTBI primers and Arm-PCR of CDR3 regions built TCR beta libraries. TCRdb recomputed calls from the multiplex PCR reads with MiXCR, one row per CDR3 protein. The sample carries 530,000 or so distinct CDR3 sequences, roughly 13% recorded once. Time point here: newly diagnosed GD, antithyroid drugs for less than 3 months. RNA from PBMCs was the source of the TCR library. These same records also appear under a second study, on T cells in Graves' hyperthyroidism and ophthalmopathy.

The material sequenced was peripheral blood mononuclear cells (PBMCs), taken at new diagnosis, from a patient treated with antithyroid drugs. Receptor source: a man younger than 40 with Graves disease.

This clonotype came up a few times. This likely came from a read error, as a far larger clone is one base away. V gene TRBV12-3 or TRBV12-4 combines with J gene TRBJ2-5, with TRBD2 matching over 12 bases. This CDR3 is 16 amino acids long. The J segment lost 5 bases and the V segment lost 10 bases, leaving 14 bases of the junction unmatched. The CDR3 is CANEASGRARGETQYF. DNA of the CDR3: TGTGCCAACGAGGCTAGCGGGAGGGCCAGAGGGGAGACCCAGTACTTC.

This clonotype has ten or more counts. The chain uses TRBV15 and TRBJ1-5; TRBD1 matches 7 bases. CDR3 length equals 14 residues. Germline V gene data show CDR1 as LNHNV and CDR2 as YYDKDF (reference sequence). The J segment lost 6 bases and the V segment lost 4 bases, leaving 6 bases of the junction unmatched. The CDR3 DNA sequence: TGTGCCACCAGCAAGGGGGACAGAGCTCAGCCCCAGCATTTT. Translated: CATSKGDRAQPQHF.

V is TRBV4-1 and J is TRBJ2-5; TRBD1 matches 8 bases. Germline-derived CDR1 and CDR2 are MGHRA and YSYEKL. Trimming removed 0 bases from V and 4 bases from J; junction bases left unmatched: 7. The CDR3 has 16 amino acids. The CDR3: CASSQERQGARETQYF. CDR3 nucleotides: TGCGCCAGCAGCCAAGAAAGGCAGGGGGCAAGAGAGACCCAGTACTTC.

This clonotype showed up many times. CDR3 DNA sequence: TGTGCCAGCAGCCAGAGCGGGGTGGGGGAGACCCAGTACTTC. Protein product: CASSQSGVGETQYF. V gene TRBV7-7 combines with J gene TRBJ2-5; 7 nucleotides match TRBD2. Germline CDR1 is SSHAT and CDR2 is FNYEAQ (reference sequence). The CDR3 loop spans 14 amino acids. Trimming took 5 bases from V and 5 from J; bases not matched to a gene: 8. Together with reference TRBV7-7 and TRBJ2-5, the CDR3 gives the full variable domain: GAGVSQSPRYKVTKRGQDVTLRCDPISSHATLYWYQQALGQGPEFLTYFNYEAQPDKSGLPSDRFSAERPEGSISTLTIQRTEQRDSAMYRCASSQSGVGETQYFGPGTRLLVL.

In this sample, this clonotype turned up many times. V and J are TRBV6-1 and TRBJ1-3, with D perhaps matching TRBD1 (6 bases). The CDR3 has 14 residues. The V gene lost 6 bases and the J gene lost 4 bases, with 13 bases spanning the gap. Germline V CDR1 and CDR2: MNHNS, SASEGT. In DNA form, the CDR3 reads TGTGCCAGCAGACCCGCGGGGGCGGGAAACACCATATATTTT. This sequence encodes CASRPAGAGNTIYF.